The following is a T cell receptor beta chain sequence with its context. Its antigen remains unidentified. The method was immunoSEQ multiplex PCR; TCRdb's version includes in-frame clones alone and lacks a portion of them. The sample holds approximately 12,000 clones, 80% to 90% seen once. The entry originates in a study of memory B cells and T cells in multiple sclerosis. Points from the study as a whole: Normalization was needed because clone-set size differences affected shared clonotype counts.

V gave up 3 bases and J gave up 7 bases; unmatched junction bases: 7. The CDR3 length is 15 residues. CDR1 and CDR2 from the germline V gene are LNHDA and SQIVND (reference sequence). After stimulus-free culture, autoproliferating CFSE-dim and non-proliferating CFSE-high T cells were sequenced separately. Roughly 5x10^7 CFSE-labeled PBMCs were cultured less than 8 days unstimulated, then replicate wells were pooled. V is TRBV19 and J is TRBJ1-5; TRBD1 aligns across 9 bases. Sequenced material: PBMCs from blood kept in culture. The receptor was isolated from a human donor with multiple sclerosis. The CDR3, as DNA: TGTGCCAGTAGTATGGAGGGGACAGGGAACCAGCCCCAGCATTTT. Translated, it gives CASSMEGTGNQPQHF.